The present T cell receptor beta chain was sequenced within a study of OX40 agonist ivuxolimab in advanced cancers. Study at large: Prior checkpoint blockade (anti-PD-1, anti-PD-L1 or anti-CTLA-4) was permitted; over 30% had it. Study-wide points: Not determined was the antigen specificity of the expanded peripheral T cells. On average, a greater number of expanded clones characterised CD8+ T cells relative to CD4+. Normalized T-cell clonal expansion was also low in some nonresponders.

In the case of this clone: Its specificity is unknown.

TCRdb's table, derived via immunoSEQ multiplex PCR, lists solely in-frame clones and lacks some. Of 50,000 to 70,000 clones listed, around 93% are singletons. The CDR3 runs to 16 residues. The input for sequencing was CD4+ or CD8+ T cells sorted from blood, taken in a trial of the OX40 agonist ivuxolimab. The TCR comes from an adult with an advanced solid tumor such as melanoma, head and neck, liver or kidney cancer. V gene TRBV21-1 combines with J gene TRBJ2-7; TRBD2 is taken as the D call from the table, unchecked against the DNA. TRBV21-1 is marked as a pseudogene. This chain's CDR3 is CASSKARTRISYEQYF. The DNA of the CDR3 is TGTGCCAGCAGCAAAGCGCGGACTAGGATCTCCTACGAGCAGTACTTC.